This T cell receptor beta chain came from a study of cytomegalovirus exposure and HLA in healthy donors. The PCR employed 60 Vbeta primers together with 13 Jbeta primers. The authors' processing: In a later analysis, about 11 million of some 80 million unique beta chains occurred in at least two donors. Produced via immunoSEQ multiplex PCR; TCRdb's table is partial and in-frame only. Clone size and V and J calls were adopted from that table, with D and trimming inferred from the DNA. The table records roughly 120,000 clones, 77% of them present only once. The CDR3 covers 18 residues. With 2 bases clipped from V and 2 bases from J, the junction kept 13 bases outside the gene matches. Germline V gives CDR1 SEHNR, CDR2 FQNEAQ (reference sequence).

V usage is TRBV7-9 and J usage is TRBJ2-7; 9 positions match TRBD1. Material: PBMCs. The TCR was taken from a human donor in good health. The DNA for the CDR3 is TGTGCCAGCAGCTTATCGACAGGGGGGCGAGCGGGTACCTACGAGCAGTACTTC. Amino acids: CASSLSTGGRAGTYEQYF.